These T cell receptor beta chains were read from a single sample in a study of shared clonotypes between healthy human individuals. Sequencing used immunoSEQ multiplex PCR; TCRdb keeps in-frame clones, though not all of them. The table records roughly 570,000 clones, about 98% of them present only once. The specimen was naive CD8+ T cells sorted from blood. All receptors derive from a man younger than 40 in good health. The CDR3 runs from the conserved cysteine through the conserved F or W. A D gene is named only where the DNA matches it firmly. Clone size, where shown, is once, few, many, or a class for clones that have expanded.

clone_size: once; j_call: TRBJ2-1; d_call: NA; v_call: TRBV10-2; cdr3_aa: CASTSSYNEQFF; cdr3_nt: TGCGCCAGCACGAGCTCCTACAATGAGCAGTTCTTC
clone_size: NA; j_call: TRBJ2-1; d_call: TRBD2; v_call: TRBV5-1; cdr3_aa: CASSRLAGSNNEQFF; cdr3_nt: TGCGCCAGCAGCCGACTAGCGGGGTCGAACAATGAGCAGTTCTTC
clone_size: NA; j_call: TRBJ2-5; d_call: TRBD2; v_call: TRBV7-9; cdr3_aa: CATGTSGNF; cdr3_nt: TGTGCCACCGGGACTAGCGGAAACTTC
clone_size: NA; j_call: TRBJ1-2; d_call: TRBD1; v_call: TRBV6-5; cdr3_aa: CASSSGTATYGYTF; cdr3_nt: TGTGCCAGCAGCTCCGGGACAGCTACCTATGGCTACACCTTC
clone_size: NA; j_call: TRBJ2-7; d_call: NA; v_call: TRBV11-2; cdr3_aa: CASSLRGISYEQYF; cdr3_nt: TGTGCCAGCAGTCTACGGGGGATCTCCTACGAGCAGTACTTC
clone_size: NA; j_call: TRBJ2-1; d_call: NA; v_call: TRBV5-1; cdr3_aa: CASSYRERDEQFF; cdr3_nt: TGCGCCAGCAGCTACAGGGAGAGAGATGAGCAGTTCTTC
clone_size: NA; j_call: TRBJ2-7; d_call: NA; v_call: TRBV7-8; cdr3_aa: CASSSPGLDSYEQYF; cdr3_nt: TGTGCCAGCAGCTCCCCCGGGCTAGACTCCTACGAGCAGTACTTC
clone_size: NA; j_call: TRBJ1-1; d_call: NA; v_call: TRBV10-3; cdr3_aa: CAISEPRRGRMNTEAFF; cdr3_nt: TGTGCCATCAGTGAGCCTAGGCGGGGTCGAATGAACACTGAAGCTTTCTTT
clone_size: NA; j_call: TRBJ1-2; d_call: TRBD1; v_call: TRBV30; cdr3_aa: CAWSDGQADYGYTF; cdr3_nt: TGTGCCTGGAGCGACGGACAGGCTGACTATGGCTACACCTTC
clone_size: NA; j_call: TRBJ2-7; d_call: NA; v_call: TRBV28; cdr3_aa: CASSLTGVYEQYF; cdr3_nt: TGTGCCAGCAGTTTAACGGGAGTGTACGAGCAGTACTTC
clone_size: NA; j_call: TRBJ2-7; d_call: NA; v_call: TRBV14; cdr3_aa: CASSQRLVFADEQYF; cdr3_nt: TGTGCCAGCAGCCAACGACTAGTTTTTGCCGACGAGCAGTACTTC
clone_size: NA; j_call: TRBJ2-7; d_call: TRBD2; v_call: TRBV18; cdr3_aa: CASSPPGLAASYEQYF; cdr3_nt: TGTGCCAGCTCACCGCCGGGACTAGCGGCATCCTACGAGCAGTACTTC
clone_size: NA; j_call: TRBJ1-2; d_call: NA; v_call: TRBV5-4; cdr3_aa: CASNWGGAYGYTF; cdr3_nt: TGTGCCAGCAACTGGGGAGGGGCCTATGGCTACACCTTC
clone_size: NA; j_call: TRBJ1-1; d_call: TRBD1; v_call: TRBV9; cdr3_aa: CASSDMGRGTMNTEAFF; cdr3_nt: TGTGCCAGCAGCGACATGGGCAGGGGGACGATGAACACTGAAGCTTTCTTT
clone_size: NA; j_call: TRBJ2-3; d_call: NA; v_call: TRBV5-1; cdr3_aa: CASTKDKRTDTQYF; cdr3_nt: TGCGCCAGCACCAAAGATAAACGCACAGATACGCAGTATTTT
clone_size: once; j_call: TRBJ2-1; d_call: NA; v_call: TRBV5-4; cdr3_aa: CASSPWTAEQFF; cdr3_nt: TGTGCCAGCAGCCCGTGGACGGCTGAGCAGTTCTTC